Shown below are 32 T cell receptor beta chains from a single sample sequenced in a study of shared clonotypes between healthy human individuals. Here immunoSEQ multiplex PCR was the method, and the copy in TCRdb shows in-frame clones only, minus some. This sample has some 2,400,000 clones, with around 95% found just once. Material: naive CD4+ T cells sorted from blood. Subset described: CD45RA+ positively selected. The source is a man aged 18 to 35 in good health.

The chain joins TRBV6-1 to TRBJ2-5; 7 bases match TRBD2. Germline values: CDR1 MNHNS, CDR2 SASEGT. The CDR3 is 17 amino acids. V dropped 4 bases and J dropped 4; count of bases not matched to a gene: 15. The CDR3 DNA follows: TGTGCCAGCAGTGTCCAAAACTGGGGGAGGGAAGTAGAGACCCAGTACTTC. Amino acid sequence: CASSVQNWGREVETQYF.

Points on this clone: The sample carries other DNA sequences with the same CDR3. The chain links TRBV5-4 to TRBJ1-5; D unclear. Germline loops: CDR1 SGHNT, CDR2 YYREEE (reference sequence). The V end was cut by 2 bases, the J end by 1 base, with 4 bases between. This CDR3 is built from 13 residues. The CDR3 loop is CASSLGSNQPQHF. CDR3 DNA sequence: TGTGCCAGCAGCTTAGGCAGCAATCAGCCCCAGCATTTT.

This sequence joins TRBV6-6 and TRBJ1-3, with D perhaps matching TRBD1 (6 bases). The V end lost 8 bases, the J end lost 2 bases, and 13 bases lay between the germline ends. The CDR3 extends over 14 amino acids. Germline V lookup: CDR1 MNHNY, CDR2 SVGAGI (reference sequence). The DNA for the CDR3 is TGTGCCAGCTGTCCTGGGGACACTGGAAACACCATATATTTT. It yields the protein CASCPGDTGNTIYF.

CDR3 region: CASSSSERFGYTF. The CDR3 bases are TGTGCCAGCTCCTCGTCGGAGAGGTTCGGCTACACCTTC. The chain is built from TRBV18 and TRBJ1-2; unclear D gene. Germline values: CDR1 KGHSH, CDR2 LQKENI. Trimming pared 6 bases from V and 8 bases from J, leaving 16 bases between. This CDR3 is 13 amino acids long.

This clone is a singleton in its sample. This chain links TRBV6-1 with TRBJ1-2, with D hard to call. The V gene lost 4 bases and the J gene lost 4 bases, with 7 bases spanning the gap. The V gene's germline CDR1 is MNHNS and CDR2 SASEGT. The CDR3 has 12 residues. The CDR3: CASSGRLYGYTF. The CDR3 DNA reads as TGTGCCAGCAGTGGACGTCTCTATGGCTACACCTTC.

The rearrangement uses TRBV12-5 and TRBJ1-2; no definite D call. Trimming shortened V by 2 bases and J by 8 bases, and 6 bases separated the two germline ends. The CDR3 is made up of 11 amino acids. Per the germline V gene, CDR1 is LGHNT and CDR2 is FRNRAP. CDR3 sequence: CASGLPGGYTF. DNA of the CDR3: TGTGCTAGTGGTTTGCCGGGGGGCTACACCTTC.

The J gene is TRBJ2-3, the V gene TRBV5-1; D gene uncertain. Germline V lookup: CDR1 SGHRS, CDR2 YFSETQ. The CDR3 spans 15 residues. V was cut by 1 base and J by 3 bases, with 12 bases left in between. In DNA form, the CDR3 reads TGCGCCAGCAGCTTGAACGGGCTGGAGACAGATACGCAGTATTTT. This sequence encodes CASSLNGLETDTQYF.

The CDR3, as DNA: TGTGCTAGTGGTTCGGATGCCTCTGGAAACACCATATATTTT. It translates to CASGSDASGNTIYF. The J gene is TRBJ1-3, the V gene TRBV12-5; D is uncertain. V lost 4 bases and J 0 bases, leaving 7 bases between the germline ends. From germline, CDR1 is LGHNT and CDR2 FRNRAP. The CDR3 extends over 14 amino acids.

This chain joins TRBV5-1 and TRBJ1-5; 7 positions agree with TRBD1. The CDR3 length is 14 residues. The trim removed 5 bases at V and 2 bases at J, leaving 4 bases unmatched. Germline lookup yields CDR1 SGHRS and CDR2 YFSETQ. Here the CDR3 reads CASSFDRGNQPQHF. DNA for the CDR3: TGCGCCAGCAGTTTCGACAGGGGCAATCAGCCCCAGCATTTT.

This chain connects TRBV6-6 to TRBJ1-1; D perhaps matches TRBD1 (6 bases). V was clipped by 7 bases and J by 1 base, with 10 bases between them. The CDR3 is 13 residues long. In germline, CDR1 is MNHNY, CDR2 SVGAGI (reference sequence). DNA of the CDR3: TGTGCCAGCACCATACAGGGGAACACTGAAGCTTTCTTT. Residues: CASTIQGNTEAFF.

This chain connects TRBV10-3 to TRBJ2-7, with TRBD2 as a possible D gene (6 bases). Per germline, CDR1 ENHRY and CDR2 SYGVKD. V lost 7 bases and J lost 2, with 15 bases in between. This CDR3 has 14 residues. The CDR3 region has the DNA TGTGCCATCATCCCCGGCCTAGCGACCTACGAGCAGTACTTC. This sequence encodes CAIIPGLATYEQYF.

The CDR3 DNA is TGTGCCAGCAGCGTAGGTAGCGGCCTACAAGAGACCCAGTACTTC. This gives the protein CASSVGSGLQETQYF. The chain employs TRBV9 and TRBJ2-5; TRBD2 might be the D (6 bases). This CDR3 is built from 15 residues. In germline, CDR1 is SGDLS, CDR2 YYNGEE. V lost 0 bases to trimming and J lost 2 bases, with 11 bases between them.

This chain joins TRBV19 and TRBJ2-7, with a possible D match to TRBD1 (6 bases). V dropped 5 bases and J dropped 4 bases, with 15 bases sitting between them. Germline V gene lookup returns CDR1 LNHDA and CDR2 SQIVND (reference sequence). CDR3 length: 14 amino acids. The CDR3 spells CASSPGDKGYEQYF. The CDR3 DNA reads TGTGCCAGTAGTCCCGGGGACAAGGGGTACGAGCAGTACTTC. Variable domain in full (rest from reference TRBV19 and TRBJ2-7): DGGITQSPKYLFRKEGQNVTLSCEQNLNHDAMYWYRQDPGQGLRLIYYSQIVNDFQKGDIAEGYSVSREKKESFPLTVTSAQKNPTAFYLCASSPGDKGYEQYFGPGTRLTVT.

The chain has TRBV5-1 and TRBJ2-1; tentative D call: TRBD2 (7 bases). The germline V gene has CDR1 SGHRS and CDR2 YFSETQ. This CDR3 region has 16 residues. V shed 5 bases and J shed 4 bases, with 19 bases lying between them. CDR3 protein: CASRYDGGAEYNEQFF. CDR3 DNA: TGCGCCAGCAGATACGATGGGGGGGCCGAGTACAATGAGCAGTTCTTC.

The chain employs TRBV5-1 and TRBJ2-5; D is uncertain. The length of the CDR3 is 15 residues. The V gene's germline CDR1 is SGHRS and CDR2 YFSETQ. Deletions cut 2 bases from V and 1 base from J, with 12 bases between. The CDR3 protein is CASSFRGVIQETQYF. The CDR3 nucleotides are TGCGCCAGCAGCTTCAGAGGAGTAATCCAAGAGACCCAGTACTTC.

This clone has just one count. V gene TRBV30 combines with J gene TRBJ1-2; 10 bases align to TRBD1. This CDR3 comprises 14 residues. V dropped 5 bases and J dropped 7; count of bases not matched to a gene: 10. Germline CDR1 reads GTSNPN; CDR2 reads SVGIG (reference sequence). The CDR3 coding sequence is TGTGCCTGGCAAACCGGGACAGGGGCTTCTGGCTACACCTTC. It translates to CAWQTGTGASGYTF.

The CDR3 loop reads CASSLSSGTTYEQYF. The CDR3 DNA reads TGCGCCAGCAGCCTTAGCTCCGGGACTACCTACGAGCAGTACTTC. The gene calls are TRBV5-1 and TRBJ2-7, with 7 bases fitting TRBD2. The CDR3 has 15 residues. The V segment lost 4 bases and the J segment 2 bases; nucleotides outside the gene matches: 9. Germline V gene data show CDR1 as SGHRS and CDR2 as YFSETQ.

This chain joins TRBV6-5 and TRBJ1-2; 9 bases are a match to TRBD1. J lost 7 bases, V lost 6 bases, and 9 bases had no gene match. Germline assignment: CDR1 MNHEY and CDR2 SVGAGI. The CDR3 is made up of 14 amino acids. CDR3 nucleotides: TGTGCCAGCAGCCGGACAGGGGCTGCGTCTGGCTACACCTTC. Amino acids: CASSRTGAASGYTF.

The chain links TRBV2 to TRBJ2-7; the D is unclear. Trimming took off 6 bases at V and 3 bases at J, with 6 bases between the two ends. CDR3 length equals 11 residues. Germline V gives CDR1 SNHLY, CDR2 FYNNEI. This CDR3 reads CASRYYYEQYF. The CDR3 nucleotides read TGTGCCAGCAGATACTACTACGAGCAGTACTTC. Full variable domain (missing parts from reference TRBV2 and TRBJ2-7): EPEVTQTPSHQVTQMGQEVILRCVPISNHLYFYWYRQILGQKVEFLVSFYNNEISEKSEIFDDQFSVERPDGSNFTLKIRSTKLEDSAMYFCASRYYYEQYFGPGTRLTVT.

The V gene is TRBV6-1, the J gene TRBJ1-1, with a weak D call TRBD1 (6 bases). V gave up 6 bases and J gave up 1 base, with 15 bases separating them. The CDR3 is 15 amino acids. Germline values: CDR1 MNHNS, CDR2 SASEGT. Written as DNA, the CDR3 is TGTGCCAGCAGGGCCTGGGGGGGCGAGAACACTGAAGCTTTCTTT. This gives the protein CASRAWGGENTEAFF.

This chain uses TRBV2 with TRBJ1-2, with D possibly being TRBD1 (6 bases). The CDR3 has 13 amino acids. Trimming stripped 6 bases from V and 8 bases from J, with 16 bases between. CDR1 is SNHLY and CDR2 is FYNNEI in the germline V gene. CDR3 DNA: TGTGCCAGCAGCCTCACAGGGAGCAAGGGCTACACCTTC. Translating it yields CASSLTGSKGYTF.

This rearrangement joins TRBV6-1 to TRBJ2-7; TRBD2 agrees at 7 bases. After removal of 6 bases from V and 5 bases from J, the junction contained 10 bases not matched to a gene. The CDR3 totals 14 residues. Per the germline V gene, CDR1 is MNHNS and CDR2 is SASEGT. The CDR3 loop is CASRMTSLSDEQYF. The DNA of the CDR3 is TGTGCCAGCAGGATGACTAGCCTTTCGGACGAGCAGTACTTC.

The chain uses TRBV18 and TRBJ2-6; weak D call: TRBD1 (6 bases). V lost 7 bases to trimming and J lost 0 bases, with 19 bases between them. Germline V CDR1 and CDR2: KGHSH, LQKENI. This CDR3 spans 18 amino acids. The CDR3: CASWGEDSSGSGANVLTF. The CDR3 bases are TGTGCCAGCTGGGGCGAGGACAGTTCTGGCTCTGGGGCCAACGTCCTGACTTTC.

This sequence joins TRBV7-6 and TRBJ1-1, with D perhaps matching TRBD1 (5 bases). The CDR3 runs 14 residues. The V end was cut by 3 bases, the J end by 1 base, with 9 bases between. CDR1 SGHVS and CDR2 FNYEAQ come from the germline V gene. DNA of the CDR3: TGTGCCAGCAGCTTCGAGCAGGGGAACACTGAAGCTTTCTTT. Translation gives CASSFEQGNTEAFF.

The V gene is TRBV6-5, the J gene TRBJ1-6, with D perhaps TRBD1 (5 bases). CDR1 is MNHEY and CDR2 is SVGAGI in the germline V gene. The V end lost 0 bases, the J end lost 7 bases, and 10 bases lay between the germline ends. The CDR3 has 15 residues. CDR3 coding DNA: TGTGCCAGCAGTTACTCAGTGCAGGGAAATTCACCCCTCCACTTT. Encoded protein: CASSYSVQGNSPLHF.

The chain carries TRBV6-1 and TRBJ1-1, with 7 bases fitting TRBD1. The CDR3 is made up of 13 amino acids. Germline assignment: CDR1 MNHNS and CDR2 SASEGT. Trimming cost V 6 bases and J 4 bases; bases outside gene matches: 5. CDR3 region: CASRTTGLTEAFF. The CDR3 DNA is TGTGCCAGCAGGACGACAGGGCTCACTGAAGCTTTCTTT.

This clone has just a few counts. The chain links TRBV10-2 to TRBJ1-6, with D perhaps matching TRBD1 (5 bases). CDR1 is WSHSY and CDR2 is SAAADI in the germline V gene. This CDR3 region has 13 residues. With 2 bases removed from V and 7 bases from J, the gap between germline ends came to 6 bases. Written as DNA, the CDR3 is TGCGCCAGCAGTGAGCCAGGGAATTCACCCCTCCACTTT. Residues: CASSEPGNSPLHF.

The rearrangement links TRBV28 to TRBJ2-7, with D hard to call. CDR3 length: 13 residues. Deletions cut 9 bases from V and 3 bases from J, with 15 bases between. Germline V lookup: CDR1 MDHEN, CDR2 SYDVKM. This CDR3 is CASQTRTHYEQYF. The CDR3 DNA sequence: TGTGCCAGTCAGACCAGGACCCACTACGAGCAGTACTTC. Filled out from reference TRBV28 and TRBJ2-7, the complete variable domain reads DVKVTQSSRYLVKRTGEKVFLECVQDMDHENMFWYRQDPGLGLRLIYFSYDVKMKEKGDIPEGYSVSREKKERFSLILESASTNQTSMYLCASQTRTHYEQYFGPGTRLTVT.

Turning to this clone: This same CDR3 is encoded by further DNA sequences in the sample. V is TRBV10-1 and J is TRBJ2-7; 8 bases align to TRBD1. The germline V gene encodes CDR1 WNHNN and CDR2 SYGVQD (reference sequence). CDR3 length equals 13 residues. Trimming removed 2 bases from V and 4 bases from J; junction bases left unmatched: 1. For the CDR3, the DNA is TGCGCCAGCAGTGAGAACAGGGGGTACGAGCAGTACTTC. Amino acid sequence: CASSENRGYEQYF.

This clone has only one observation. The chain links TRBV11-2 to TRBJ1-2, with a weak D call TRBD1 (5 bases). With 4 bases removed from V and 2 bases from J, the gap between germline ends came to 8 bases. This CDR3 is built from 13 residues. Germline CDR1 and CDR2: SGHAT and FQNNGV. The CDR3 spells CASSSGRNYGYTF. For the CDR3, the DNA is TGTGCCAGCAGCTCGGGACGCAACTATGGCTACACCTTC.

This chain joins TRBV7-2 and TRBJ2-7, with a tentative D call TRBD1 (5 bases). CDR3 size: 14 residues. Trimming left V 1 base short and J 3 bases short, with 10 bases between. From germline, CDR1 is SGHTA and CDR2 FQGNSA. The DNA of the CDR3 is TGTGCCAGCAGCTTAGGCCCAGGGAACTACGAGCAGTACTTC. This sequence encodes CASSLGPGNYEQYF.

This clone showed up just once. The rearrangement links TRBV10-2 to TRBJ1-1, with TRBD1 as a possible D gene (5 bases). The CDR3 length is 11 residues. CDR1 and CDR2 from the germline V gene are WSHSY and SAAADI. Deletions cut 3 bases from V and 9 bases from J, with 8 bases between. The CDR3 here is CASSDRAKAFF. The CDR3 bases are TGCGCCAGCAGTGACAGGGCTAAAGCTTTCTTT.